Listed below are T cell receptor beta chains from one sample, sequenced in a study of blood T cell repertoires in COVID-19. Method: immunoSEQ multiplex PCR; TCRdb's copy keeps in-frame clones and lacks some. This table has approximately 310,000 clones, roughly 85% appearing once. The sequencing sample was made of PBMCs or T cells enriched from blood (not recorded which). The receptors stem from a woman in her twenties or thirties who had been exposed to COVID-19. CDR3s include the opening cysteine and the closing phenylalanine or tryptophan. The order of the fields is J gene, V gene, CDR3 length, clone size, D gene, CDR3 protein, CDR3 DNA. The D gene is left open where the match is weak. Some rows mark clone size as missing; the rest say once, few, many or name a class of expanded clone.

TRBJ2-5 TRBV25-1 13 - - CASSEGAEETQYF TGTGCCAGCAGTGAAGGAGCGGAAGAGACCCAGTACTTC
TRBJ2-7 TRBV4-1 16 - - CASSQEEDLSSYEQYF TGCGCCAGCAGCCAAGAAGAGGATCTTAGCTCCTACGAGCAGTACTTC
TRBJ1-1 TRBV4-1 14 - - CASSQDRGYTEAFF TGCGCCAGCAGCCAAGATCGAGGGTATACTGAAGCTTTCTTT
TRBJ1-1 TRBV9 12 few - CASSARSAEAFF TGTGCCAGCAGCGCCAGGTCAGCTGAAGCTTTCTTT
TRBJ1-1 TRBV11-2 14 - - CASSLGAFNTEAFF TGTGCCAGCAGCTTAGGGGCTTTCAACACTGAAGCTTTCTTT
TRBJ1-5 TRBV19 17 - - CASTNNGKSWENQPQHF TGTGCCAGTACCAATAACGGGAAGTCGTGGGAAAATCAGCCCCAGCATTTT
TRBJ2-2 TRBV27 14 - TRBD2 CASSSPSGTGELFF TGTGCCAGCAGTTCCCCTAGCGGCACCGGGGAGCTGTTTTTT
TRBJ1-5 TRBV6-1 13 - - CASSENRKQPQHF TGTGCCAGCAGTGAAAACAGGAAACAGCCCCAGCATTTT
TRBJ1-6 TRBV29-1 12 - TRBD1 CSAGGYDSPLHF TGCAGCGCAGGGGGTTACGATTCACCCCTCCACTTT
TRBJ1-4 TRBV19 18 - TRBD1 CTSRPGQGRMLNNEKLFF TGTACCAGTAGGCCGGGACAGGGGCGGATGCTGAACAATGAAAAACTGTTTTTT
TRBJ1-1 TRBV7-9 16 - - CASSPAGARSETEAFF TGTGCCAGCAGCCCAGCGGGGGCTAGATCGGAGACTGAAGCTTTCTTT
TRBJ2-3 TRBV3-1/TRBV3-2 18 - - CASSPPLGGGLSTDTQYF TGTGCCAGCAGCCCACCCCTCGGCGGGGGCCTTAGCACAGATACGCAGTATTTT
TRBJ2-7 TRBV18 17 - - CASSPLTPGAGSGEQYF TGTGCCAGCTCACCACTAACGCCTGGGGCAGGGTCGGGCGAGCAGTACTTC
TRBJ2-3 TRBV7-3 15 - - CASRLAGTFTDTQYF TGTGCCAGCAGGCTGGCCGGGACTTTCACAGATACGCAGTATTTT
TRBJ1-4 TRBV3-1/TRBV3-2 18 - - CASSQDYPSGALREKLFF TGTGCCAGCAGCCAAGATTACCCCTCAGGGGCCTTAAGGGAAAAACTGTTTTTT
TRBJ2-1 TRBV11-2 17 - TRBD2 CASSLAGARPRANEQFF TGTGCCAGCAGCCTAGCGGGAGCAAGACCAAGAGCGAATGAGCAGTTCTTC
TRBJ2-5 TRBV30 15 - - CAWREGTVLGETQYF TGTGCCTGGAGGGAGGGGACGGTTTTAGGGGAGACCCAGTACTTC
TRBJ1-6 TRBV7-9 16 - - CASSLRASSYNSPLHF TGTGCCAGCAGCTTACGCGCGAGCTCCTATAATTCACCCCTCCACTTT
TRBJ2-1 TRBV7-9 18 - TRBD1 CASSQTPGQGFALAEQFF TGTGCCAGCAGCCAAACTCCGGGACAGGGGTTCGCCCTGGCTGAGCAGTTCTTC
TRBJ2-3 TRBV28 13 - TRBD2 CASERGSTDTQYF TGTGCCAGCGAGCGGGGCTCCACAGATACGCAGTATTTT
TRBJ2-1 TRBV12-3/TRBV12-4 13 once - CASSLSLNNEQFF TGTGCCAGCAGTTTGAGTCTAAACAATGAGCAGTTCTTC
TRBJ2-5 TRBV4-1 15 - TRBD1 CASSPQGTGDETQYF TGCGCCAGCAGCCCACAGGGGACAGGGGATGAGACCCAGTACTTC
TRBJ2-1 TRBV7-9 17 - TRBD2 CASSLSRGGSSYNEQFF TGTGCCAGCAGCCTCAGCCGAGGCGGGAGCTCCTACAATGAGCAGTTCTTC
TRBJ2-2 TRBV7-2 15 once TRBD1 CASSPGTGNTGELFF TGTGCCAGCAGCCCCGGGACAGGGAACACCGGGGAGCTGTTTTTT
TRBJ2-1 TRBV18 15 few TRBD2 CASSPRTSGYNEQFF TGTGCCAGCTCACCAAGGACTAGCGGATACAATGAGCAGTTCTTC
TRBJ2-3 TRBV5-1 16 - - CASSLASRLGTDTQYF TGCGCCAGCAGCTTGGCCTCTAGACTTGGCACAGATACGCAGTATTTT
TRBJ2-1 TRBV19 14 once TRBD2 CASTVGGVYNEQFF TGTGCCAGTACTGTCGGGGGGGTATACAATGAGCAGTTCTTC
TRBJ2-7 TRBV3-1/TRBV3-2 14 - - CASSQAVISYEQYF TGTGCCAGCAGCCAAGCAGTAATCTCCTACGAGCAGTACTTC
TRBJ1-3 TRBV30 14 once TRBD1 CAWDRGAAGNTIYF TGTGCCTGGGACAGGGGGGCGGCTGGAAACACCATATATTTT
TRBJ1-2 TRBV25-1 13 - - CASSEWLSYGYTF TGTGCCAGCAGTGAATGGCTCTCCTATGGCTACACCTTC
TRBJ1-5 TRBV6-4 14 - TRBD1 CASSVDRGSQPQHF TGTGCCAGCAGTGTTGACAGGGGGAGCCAGCCCCAGCATTTT
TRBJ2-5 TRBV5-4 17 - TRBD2 CASSSNGGAVSQETQYF TGTGCCAGCAGCTCAAACGGGGGGGCAGTTAGCCAAGAGACCCAGTACTTC
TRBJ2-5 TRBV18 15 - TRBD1 CASSPSQGPTETQYF TGTGCCAGCTCACCATCACAGGGGCCCACGGAGACCCAGTACTTC
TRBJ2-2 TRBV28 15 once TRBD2 CASSPPGGQGGELFF TGTGCCAGCAGTCCTCCGGGGGGGCAAGGCGGGGAGCTGTTTTTT
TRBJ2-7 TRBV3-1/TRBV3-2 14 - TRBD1 CASSPRDRSYEQYF TGTGCCAGCAGCCCCCGGGACAGGTCTTACGAGCAGTACTTC
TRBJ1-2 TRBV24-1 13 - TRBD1 CATADGTDYGYTF TGTGCCACAGCCGATGGGACAGACTATGGCTACACCTTC
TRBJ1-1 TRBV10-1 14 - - CASSEWRGNTEAFF TGCGCCAGCAGTGAGTGGCGCGGGAACACTGAAGCTTTCTTT
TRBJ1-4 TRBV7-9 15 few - CASSLDPGFGEKLFF TGTGCCAGCAGCTTAGACCCGGGATTCGGGGAAAAACTGTTTTTT
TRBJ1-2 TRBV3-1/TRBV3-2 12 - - CASSQTNYGYTF TGTGCCAGCAGCCAGACAAACTATGGCTACACCTTC
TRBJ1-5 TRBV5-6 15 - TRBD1 CASSLGTGPNQPQHF TGTGCCAGCAGCTTAGGGACAGGGCCTAATCAGCCCCAGCATTTT
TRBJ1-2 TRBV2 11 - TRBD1 CAGRGRYGYTF TGTGCCGGCAGGGGGCGGTATGGCTACACCTTC
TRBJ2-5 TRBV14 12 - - CASSQQVETQYF TGTGCCAGCAGCCAGCAGGTGGAGACCCAGTACTTC
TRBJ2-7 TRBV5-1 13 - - CASSLAGVYEQYF TGCGCCAGCAGCTTGGCCGGTGTCTACGAGCAGTACTTC
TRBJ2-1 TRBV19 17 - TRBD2 CASSIQAGDDVYNEQFF TGTGCCAGTAGTATTCAAGCGGGAGACGATGTCTACAATGAGCAGTTCTTC
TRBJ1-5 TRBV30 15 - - CAWSVAVGGYQPQHF TGTGCCTGGAGTGTAGCTGTCGGAGGGTATCAGCCCCAGCATTTT
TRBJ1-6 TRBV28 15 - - CASSFDSSYNSPLHF TGTGCCAGCAGTTTTGACAGCTCCTATAATTCACCCCTCCACTTT
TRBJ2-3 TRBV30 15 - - CAWSETWGVEDTQYF TGTGCCTGGAGTGAGACGTGGGGAGTCGAGGATACGCAGTATTTT
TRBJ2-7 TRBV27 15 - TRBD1 CASSLPGTGWNEQYF TGTGCCAGCAGTTTACCCGGGACAGGGTGGAACGAGCAGTACTTC
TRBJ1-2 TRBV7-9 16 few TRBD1 CASSSIPGGRGLSYTF TGTGCCAGCAGCTCGATACCAGGGGGCCGGGGACTTAGCTACACCTTC
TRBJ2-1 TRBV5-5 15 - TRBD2 CASSSLAGGRDEQFF TGTGCCAGCAGCTCACTAGCGGGGGGGCGTGATGAGCAGTTCTTC